This T cell receptor beta chain is drawn from a study of Graves' ophthalmopathy and Graves' hyperthyroidism. Findings of the study overall: Among expanded thyroid clonotypes above 0.001 frequency, most also occurred in blood.

The sequenced template was RNA, covering the TCR beta CDR3 region. A first-round RT-PCR used HTBI primers, followed by a second-round multiplex PCR. TCRdb re-called the multiplex PCR reads with MiXCR, one entry per CDR3 protein. The sample consists of approximately 640,000 distinct CDR3 sequences, under 50% of them appearing once. The germline V and J ends were trimmed by 2 bases and 3 bases, with 11 bases remaining between them. The CDR3 is made up of 14 amino acids. Germline-derived CDR1 and CDR2 are WSHSY and SAAADI. The diagnosis was founded upon clinical symptoms, serum thyroxine, TRAb, thyroid ultrasound and orbital computed tomography. This clonotype has at least ten counts. The antigen is undetermined.

The chain carries TRBV10-2 and TRBJ2-7; D is unresolved. This sequence originates from an adult man with Graves' ophthalmopathy. Sequences were obtained from peripheral blood. CDR3 nucleotides: TGCGCCAGCAGTGAGGAAGGACCACACTACGAGCAGTACTTC. This gives the protein CASSEEGPHYEQYF.